Shown below are 30 T cell receptor beta chains from a single sample sequenced in a study of blood T cell repertoires in COVID-19. TCRdb's table, derived via immunoSEQ multiplex PCR, lists solely in-frame clones and lacks some. Counted here are 120,000 to 150,000 clones, 84% occurring once; the ten biggest clones make up 5.8%. The sequenced sample was PBMCs or T cells enriched from blood (not recorded which). These TCRs come from a woman aged 45-65 years who had been exposed to COVID-19.

The chain carries TRBV6-5 and TRBJ2-5, with a possible D match to TRBD1 (6 bases). CDR1 and CDR2 (germline): MNHEY, SVGAGI. The V end was cut by 0 bases, the J end by 5 bases, with 16 bases between. This CDR3 spans 16 amino acids. This CDR3 reads CASSYSTGTYRETQYF. The CDR3 DNA reads TGTGCCAGCAGTTACTCAACAGGGACCTACCGGGAGACCCAGTACTTC.

The chain uses TRBV6-5 and TRBJ2-7; TRBD2 matches at 8 bases. This CDR3 region has 16 residues. CDR1 is MNHEY and CDR2 is SVGAGI in the germline V gene. V was clipped by 1 base and J by 1 base; unmatched bases: 6. The CDR3 region is CASSYYPTSGSYEQYF. The DNA of the CDR3 is TGTGCCAGCAGTTACTACCCCACTAGCGGTTCCTACGAGCAGTACTTC.

The genes are TRBV4-3 and TRBJ2-3, with 8 positions matching TRBD1. The CDR3 sequence is 16 residues long. The germline CDR1 and CDR2 sequences are LGHNA and YSLEER. The junction had 7 bases not matched to a gene; V was cut back by 0 bases and J by 5 bases. The chain's CDR3 is CASSQDRGQVGDTQYF. Written as DNA, the CDR3 is TGCGCCAGCAGCCAAGACAGGGGACAGGTCGGAGATACGCAGTATTTT.

This clone was recorded a few times. The J gene is TRBJ1-6, the V gene TRBV7-9, with 9 bases identical to TRBD1. The CDR3 contains 14 residues. J was trimmed by 10 bases and V by 4 bases; bases with no gene match: 5. CDR1 SEHNR and CDR2 FQNEAQ come from the germline V gene (reference sequence). As DNA, the CDR3 is TGTGCCAGCAGCTCAGGACAGGGGAGATCACCCCTCCACTTT. Amino acids: CASSSGQGRSPLHF.

The rearrangement links TRBV12-3 or TRBV12-4 to TRBJ2-3; D remains unclear. This CDR3 is built from 13 residues. The V and J ends lost 4 bases and 1 base respectively, with 6 bases between them. The CDR3 region is CASSSVRTDTQYF. The CDR3 DNA sequence: TGTGCCAGCAGTTCTGTCCGCACAGATACGCAGTATTTT.

As DNA, the CDR3 is TGCGCCAGCAGCCAGGACACGAACACCGGGGAGCTGTTTTTT. Its protein is CASSQDTNTGELFF. The V gene is TRBV5-1, the J gene TRBJ2-2; possibly TRBD1 for D (5 bases). V was cut by 4 bases and J by 0 bases, with 7 bases left in between. The germline V gene has CDR1 SGHRS and CDR2 YFSETQ. This CDR3 contains 14 residues.

The CDR3, as DNA: TGTGCCAGCAGCCCATGGCTAGCCCCAGATACGCAGTATTTT. Protein product: CASSPWLAPDTQYF. The chain carries TRBV3-1 (or the pseudogene TRBV3-2) and TRBJ2-3; a possible D gene is TRBD2 (5 bases). This CDR3 has 14 amino acids. Trimming shortened V by 4 bases and J by 4 bases, and 12 bases separated the two germline ends. CDR1 and CDR2 (germline): LGHDT, YNNKEL (reference sequence).

The rearrangement links TRBV28 to TRBJ2-7; a possible D gene is TRBD1 (8 bases). The CDR3 covers 18 residues. V was cut by 7 bases and J by 5 bases, with 30 bases left in between. Per germline, CDR1 MDHEN and CDR2 SYDVKM. CDR3: CASTASGGGTGLGHEQYF. The CDR3 DNA reads as TGTGCCAGCACCGCATCAGGGGGGGGGACAGGCCTTGGCCACGAGCAGTACTTC.

This sequence joins TRBV5-1 and TRBJ2-5; D is perhaps TRBD2 (6 bases). The CDR3 is made up of 16 amino acids. V lost 4 bases and J lost 4, with 20 bases in between. The germline V gene encodes CDR1 SGHRS and CDR2 YFSETQ. The CDR3 bases are TGCGCCAGCAGCCCGGGGACTTCCCCGGCGGGAGAGACCCAGTACTTC. The encoded protein is CASSPGTSPAGETQYF.

This clone was observed a few times. The rearrangement uses TRBV5-4 and TRBJ2-1, with D unclear. CDR3 size: 13 residues. Germline-derived CDR1 and CDR2 are SGHNT and YYREEE (reference sequence). Trimming took off 4 bases at V and 5 bases at J, with 10 bases between the two ends. The CDR3 region is CASSDPVNNEQFF. The CDR3 bases are TGTGCCAGCAGCGATCCGGTCAACAATGAGCAGTTCTTC.

V and J are TRBV19 and TRBJ2-7, with unresolved D. The V and J ends lost 1 base and 4 bases respectively, with 14 bases between them. Germline V gene lookup returns CDR1 LNHDA and CDR2 SQIVND (reference sequence). The CDR3 is 15 residues long. CDR3 sequence: CASSIGSSGEYEQYF. The CDR3, as DNA: TGTGCCAGTAGTATAGGGTCGTCCGGTGAATACGAGCAGTACTTC.

The V and J genes are TRBV6-5 and TRBJ1-2; 7 bases align to TRBD1. V trimming: 5 bases; J trimming: 5 bases; junction bases outside the gene matches: 8. Germline values: CDR1 MNHEY, CDR2 SVGAGI. This CDR3 is 14 amino acids long. The DNA for the CDR3 is TGTGCCAGCAGTCCGGGACAGCGCTTATATGGCTACACCTTC. Translated, it gives CASSPGQRLYGYTF.

V usage is TRBV12-3 or TRBV12-4 and J usage is TRBJ2-1; D unresolved. The CDR3 has 11 residues. Trimming left V 3 bases short and J 8 bases short, with 5 bases between. The CDR3 DNA reads TGTGCCAGCAGTTTCCGTGATGAGCAGTTCTTC. Protein product: CASSFRDEQFF.

This clone was seen only once. This chain joins TRBV19 and TRBJ1-4, with a weak D call TRBD1 (5 bases). The V end lost 5 bases, the J end lost 3 bases, and 13 bases lay between the germline ends. The CDR3 is 15 amino acids. Germline V gives CDR1 LNHDA, CDR2 SQIVND (reference sequence). This CDR3 reads CASSRGSHPNEKLFF. The CDR3 nucleotides read TGTGCCAGTAGTCGGGGGAGTCATCCTAATGAAAAACTGTTTTTT.

This chain connects TRBV9 to TRBJ1-6; D remains unclear. The V gene lost 4 bases and the J gene lost 0 bases, with 17 bases spanning the gap. The CDR3 has 18 amino acids. CDR1 is SGDLS, CDR2 YYNGEE, per germline. The CDR3 is CASSPLSEVSSYNSPLHF. CDR3 DNA: TGTGCCAGCAGCCCCCTCTCGGAGGTCAGCTCCTATAATTCACCCCTCCACTTT.

The J gene is TRBJ1-5, the V gene TRBV21-1; the DNA was not used to check the table's D call, TRBD1. TRBV21-1 counts as a pseudogene. The CDR3 loop spans 16 amino acids. CDR3 nucleotide sequence: TGTGCCAGCAGCAGAGGGGACAGGGGCGTCGGCCAGCCCCAGCATTTT. Encoded protein: CASSRGDRGVGQPQHF.

V usage is TRBV25-1 and J usage is TRBJ1-3; D gene ambiguous. Trimming left V 7 bases short and J 3 bases short, with 13 bases between. CDR1 and CDR2 from the germline V gene are MGHDK and SYGVNS. There are 14 residues in the CDR3. CDR3 in DNA: TGTGCCAGCACGGGAGTAGGGTTTGGAAACACCATATATTTT. Amino acid sequence: CASTGVGFGNTIYF.

The chain combines TRBV6-2 or TRBV6-3 with TRBJ2-5; TRBD1 aligns across 7 bases. V gave up 2 bases and J gave up 1 base; unmatched junction bases: 10. This CDR3 has 17 amino acids. Germline V gene data show CDR1 as MNHEY and CDR2 as SVGEGT. The CDR3: CASSYKRGQRIQETQYF. Written as DNA, the CDR3 is TGTGCCAGCAGTTACAAACGGGGACAGAGGATCCAAGAGACCCAGTACTTC.

V usage is TRBV11-2 and J usage is TRBJ2-7; D is possibly TRBD1 (5 bases). The CDR3 runs to 13 residues. V was pared by 3 bases and J by 4 bases, with 10 bases between. Germline V lookup: CDR1 SGHAT, CDR2 FQNNGV. The CDR3 reads CASSLWQGYEQYF. The CDR3 bases are TGTGCCAGCAGCTTGTGGCAGGGATACGAGCAGTACTTC. Supplemented by reference TRBV11-2 and TRBJ2-7, the full variable domain reads EAGVAQSPRYKIIEKRQSVAFWCNPISGHATLYWYQQILGQGPKLLIQFQNNGVVDDSQLPKDRFSAERLKGVDSTLKIQPAKLEDSAVYLCASSLWQGYEQYFGPGTRLTVT.

This chain joins TRBV5-5 and TRBJ2-5; no firm D call. The CDR3 loop spans 12 amino acids. CDR1 and CDR2 from the germline V gene are SGHKS and YYEKEE (reference sequence). Trimming removed 5 bases from V and 4 bases from J, with 9 bases in between. In nucleotides, the CDR3 is TGTGCCAGCAGAACACCTCGAGAGACCCAGTACTTC. As protein: CASRTPRETQYF.

Here the CDR3 DNA reads TGTGCCAGCAGCCAAATAGGACAGAATGAAGCTTTCTTT. Encoded protein: CASSQIGQNEAFF. The V call is TRBV14, the J call TRBJ1-1, with D possibly being TRBD1 (6 bases). CDR3 length: 13 residues. The V and J ends lost 2 bases and 7 bases respectively, with 11 bases between them. Germline CDR1 and CDR2: SGHDN and FVKESK.

The CDR3 DNA is TGTGCCATCAGTGAGTCCAGCGGGAGCTCTTGGGAGCAGTACTTC. This gives the protein CAISESSGSSWEQYF. This chain connects TRBV10-3 to TRBJ2-7; 8 bases map to TRBD2. This CDR3 spans 15 amino acids. Germline assignment: CDR1 ENHRY and CDR2 SYGVKD. V lost 0 bases and J lost 7; bases outside the gene matches: 8.

The rearrangement links TRBV12-3 or TRBV12-4 to TRBJ1-6, with unresolved D. The CDR3 runs to 13 residues. V lost 7 bases and J lost 4, with 8 bases in between. The CDR3 region has the DNA TGTGCCAGCACAGAAGATTATAATTCACCCCTCCACTTT. This sequence encodes CASTEDYNSPLHF.

This chain links TRBV11-2 with TRBJ2-2; 14 nucleotides align to TRBD2. The CDR3 is 18 amino acids. CDR1 is SGHAT, CDR2 FQNNGV, per germline. V was clipped by 5 bases and J by 0 bases; unmatched bases: 5. The CDR3 nucleotides are TGTGCCAGCAGCCGGACTAGCGGGGGGCCTACGAACACCGGGGAGCTGTTTTTT. Its protein is CASSRTSGGPTNTGELFF.

The chain links TRBV9 to TRBJ1-4; 7 positions agree with TRBD1. Germline CDR1 and CDR2: SGDLS and YYNGEE. CDR3 length: 14 residues. V dropped 0 bases and J dropped 5; count of bases not matched to a gene: 1. As DNA, the CDR3 is TGTGCCAGCAGCGTAGGGACAGGAAATGAAAAACTGTTTTTT. Translated: CASSVGTGNEKLFF.

In this sample, this clone turned up a few times. The V call is TRBV7-9, the J call TRBJ2-7; 8 positions match TRBD1. J was trimmed by 2 bases and V by 6 bases; bases with no gene match: 9. The CDR3 runs 15 residues. Germline V gene lookup returns CDR1 SEHNR and CDR2 FQNEAQ (reference sequence). The CDR3 sequence is CASSGRQGTPYEQYF. The CDR3 nucleotides are TGTGCCAGCAGTGGAAGACAGGGGACCCCCTACGAGCAGTACTTC.

The chain links TRBV19 to TRBJ2-3; 9 nucleotides agree with TRBD2. Germline CDR1 LNHDA, CDR2 SQIVND (reference sequence). CDR3 length equals 14 residues. Trimming cost V 8 bases and J 1 base; bases outside gene matches: 4. The CDR3 nucleotides read TGTGCCAGTCGGCTAGCGGGGCGCACAGATACGCAGTATTTT. This encodes CASRLAGRTDTQYF.

J is TRBJ2-1 and V is TRBV18; 7 bases fit TRBD2. Trimming cost V 0 bases and J 0 bases; bases outside gene matches: 2. CDR1 and CDR2 from the germline V gene are KGHSH and LQKENI. The CDR3 consists of 16 residues. The CDR3 is CASSPPTSASYNEQFF. CDR3 coding DNA: TGTGCCAGCTCACCACCAACTAGCGCCTCCTACAATGAGCAGTTCTTC. The variable domain in full, with the rest retrieved from reference TRBV18 and TRBJ2-1, is NAGVMQNPRHLVRRRGQEARLRCSPMKGHSHVYWYRQLPEEGLKFMVYLQKENIIDESGMPKERFSAEFPKEGPSILRIQQVVRGDSAAYFCASSPPTSASYNEQFFGPGTRLTVL.

The rearrangement uses TRBV7-9 and TRBJ1-4, with 8 bases matching TRBD1. J was trimmed by 0 bases and V by 1 base; bases with no gene match: 4. There are 17 residues in the CDR3. Germline CDR1 and CDR2: SEHNR and FQNEAQ (reference sequence). CDR3 residues: CASSLVGTGATNEKLFF. The CDR3 DNA follows: TGTGCCAGCAGCTTAGTCGGGACAGGCGCAACTAATGAAAAACTGTTTTTT. Full variable domain (rest looked up from reference TRBV7-9 and TRBJ1-4): DTGVSQNPRHKITKRGQNVTFRCDPISEHNRLYWYRQTLGQGPEFLTYFQNEAQLEKSRLLSDRFSAERPKGSFSTLEIQRTEQGDSAMYLCASSLVGTGATNEKLFFGSGTQLSVL.

The rearrangement joins TRBV9 to TRBJ2-1; 10 bases map to TRBD2. V lost 1 base to trimming and J lost 7 bases; unmatched junction nucleotides: 2. Germline CDR1 SGDLS, CDR2 YYNGEE. CDR3 size: 14 residues. CDR3 loop: CASSVSGRGNEQFF. DNA for the CDR3: TGTGCCAGCAGCGTAAGCGGGAGGGGAAATGAGCAGTTCTTC.